Shown below are 23 T cell receptor beta chains from a single sample sequenced in a study of blood T cell repertoires in COVID-19. The repertoire was sequenced with immunoSEQ multiplex PCR; TCRdb's copy has only in-frame clones and lacks some. In the table there are 100,000 or so clones, around 81% of which are singletons. The sample consisted of peripheral blood. These receptors were collected from an elderly man with acute or convalescent COVID-19.

The chain combines TRBV2 with TRBJ1-6; 9 bases map to TRBD1. Unmatched junction bases numbered 3, after V lost 4 bases and J lost 5 bases. The CDR3 spans 15 residues. Looked up from germline, CDR1 is SNHLY and CDR2 is FYNNEI. This chain's CDR3 is CASSGGTGNNSPLHF. In nucleotides, the CDR3 is TGTGCCAGCAGTGGTGGGACAGGGAATAATTCACCCCTCCACTTT.

The chain is built from TRBV2 and TRBJ1-4; D perhaps matches TRBD1 (5 bases). Germline CDR1 reads SNHLY; CDR2 reads FYNNEI. The V end lost 2 bases, the J end lost 0 bases, and 13 bases lay between the germline ends. CDR3 length equals 17 residues. CDR3 region: CASSERQITATNEKLFF. CDR3 nucleotide sequence: TGTGCCAGCAGTGAAAGACAGATCACCGCAACTAATGAAAAACTGTTTTTT.

The sample holds a few counts of this clone. The sample has other DNA sequences that encode this CDR3 too. The chain employs TRBV29-1 and TRBJ1-1; weak D call: TRBD1 (5 bases). Germline CDR1 reads SQVTM; CDR2 reads ANQGSEA. The length of the CDR3 is 12 residues. Trimming left V 4 bases short and J 1 base short, with 7 bases between. The CDR3 protein is CSVGQRNTEAFF. Written as DNA, the CDR3 is TGCAGCGTTGGACAGAGGAACACTGAAGCTTTCTTT.

V and J are TRBV19 and TRBJ1-2, with 7 positions matching TRBD1. The CDR3 consists of 13 residues. Trimming at V came to 4 bases and at J to 8 bases, leaving 7 bases not matched to a gene. CDR1 is LNHDA, CDR2 SQIVND, per germline (reference sequence). The CDR3 bases are TGTGCCAGTAGTAATAACAGGGGACAAGGCTACACCTTC. Its translation: CASSNNRGQGYTF.

This rearrangement joins TRBV4-1 to TRBJ1-5, with 8 bases that match TRBD1. The CDR3 runs to 15 residues. After removal of 1 base from V and 9 bases from J, the junction contained 8 bases not matched to a gene. The germline gives CDR1 MGHRA, CDR2 YSYEKL. The CDR3 DNA follows: TGCGCCAGCAGCCAAGGGCCTCAGGGGGCGACGCCCCAGCATTTT. Protein: CASSQGPQGATPQHF.

The V gene is TRBV9, the J gene TRBJ2-3, with D hard to call. Germline CDR1 SGDLS, CDR2 YYNGEE. The CDR3 has 16 amino acids. Trimming cost V 0 bases and J 2 bases, with 13 bases left between them. CDR3 amino acids: CASSVGTDRSTDTQYF. DNA for the CDR3: TGTGCCAGCAGCGTAGGAACAGACCGTTCCACAGATACGCAGTATTTT.

CDR3 DNA sequence: TGCAGCGTTGAAGACCCCCTAGCGGGAGGGGGCACAGATACGCAGTATTTT. Its translation is CSVEDPLAGGGTDTQYF. The J gene is TRBJ2-3, the V gene TRBV29-1; 12 bases match TRBD2. Germline CDR1 SQVTM, CDR2 ANQGSEA. The junction had 5 bases not matched to a gene; V was cut back by 0 bases and J by 1 base. CDR3 length equals 17 residues.

The chain joins TRBV10-2 to TRBJ2-2; TRBD2 aligns across 13 bases. The CDR3 is made up of 15 amino acids. CDR1 WSHSY and CDR2 SAAADI come from the germline V gene. J was trimmed by 7 bases and V by 6 bases; bases with no gene match: 5. DNA of the CDR3: TGCGCCAGCAGCGGACTAGCGGGAGTAGGCGGGGAGCTGTTTTTT. This translates into CASSGLAGVGGELFF.

The chain couples TRBV28 to TRBJ1-2; no clear D. V was pared by 5 bases and J by 7 bases, with 11 bases between. Germline V lookup: CDR1 MDHEN, CDR2 SYDVKM. This CDR3 spans 12 amino acids. CDR3 in DNA: TGTGCCAGCAGTCTCCTTTTCGGTGGCTACACCTTC. It yields the protein CASSLLFGGYTF.

This chain connects TRBV7-3 to TRBJ2-1, with TRBD2 matching over 11 bases. This CDR3 spans 15 amino acids. Germline CDR1 is SGHTA and CDR2 is FQGTGA. With V trimmed by 3 bases and J by 6 bases, 4 bases remained unmatched. CDR3 protein: CASSFTSGSVNEQFF. CDR3 coding DNA: TGTGCCAGCAGCTTCACTAGCGGGAGTGTCAATGAGCAGTTCTTC.

V is TRBV7-9 and J is TRBJ2-3; TRBD2 might be the D (5 bases). V was cut by 5 bases and J by 0 bases, with 15 bases left in between. The CDR3 consists of 16 residues. In germline, CDR1 is SEHNR, CDR2 FQNEAQ (reference sequence). This CDR3 reads CASSPSMGTSTDTQYF. For the CDR3, the DNA is TGTGCCAGCAGCCCTAGCATGGGAACTAGCACAGATACGCAGTATTTT. The full variable domain, completed using reference TRBV7-9 and TRBJ2-3, is DTGVSQNPRHKITKRGQNVTFRCDPISEHNRLYWYRQTLGQGPEFLTYFQNEAQLEKSRLLSDRFSAERPKGSFSTLEIQRTEQGDSAMYLCASSPSMGTSTDTQYFGPGTRLTVL.

The chain uses TRBV29-1 and TRBJ2-7, with 11 bases matching TRBD1. The J segment lost 0 bases and the V segment lost 5 bases, leaving 6 bases of the junction unmatched. The CDR3 covers 15 residues. CDR1 SQVTM and CDR2 ANQGSEA come from the germline V gene. The CDR3 is CSVTRGTGGSYEQYF. The CDR3 region has the DNA TGCAGCGTTACCCGCGGGACAGGGGGCTCCTACGAGCAGTACTTC.

In its sample, this clone was seen a few times. In DNA, the CDR3 is TGTGCCAGCAGCCTCCGACTAGTGAGGAACACCGGGGAGCTGTTTTTT. Its protein is CASSLRLVRNTGELFF. The V and J genes are TRBV9 and TRBJ2-2, with a tentative D call TRBD2 (6 bases). This CDR3 comprises 16 residues. Between the trimmed V and J ends, which lost 4 bases and 1 base, there was a span of 14 bases. Germline CDR1 and CDR2: SGDLS and YYNGEE.

The J gene is TRBJ1-1, the V gene TRBV12-3 or TRBV12-4, with a weak D call TRBD1 (5 bases). V gave up 6 bases and J gave up 5 bases, with 13 bases separating them. The CDR3 sequence is 13 residues long. CDR3 nucleotide sequence: TGTGCCAGCAGATTTCCAGGGAGGACTGAAGCTTTCTTT. It encodes CASRFPGRTEAFF.

The chain is built from TRBV7-8 and TRBJ2-3; D is possibly TRBD2 (5 bases). V lost 5 bases and J 4 bases, leaving 16 bases between the germline ends. The CDR3 totals 15 residues. Germline V CDR1 and CDR2: SGHVS, FQNEAQ. CDR3 in DNA: TGTGCCAGCAGCCCCCAACGGGGTTATGCAGATACGCAGTATTTT. Its protein product is CASSPQRGYADTQYF.

This clone was found once. The rearrangement uses TRBV4-1 and TRBJ1-3; 8 positions agree with TRBD1. The ends lost 4 bases at V and 8 bases at J; junction bases unmatched: 10. The CDR3 spans 15 residues. CDR1 and CDR2 from the germline V gene are MGHRA and YSYEKL. CDR3 protein: CASSLRDRTRDTIYF. The CDR3 bases are TGCGCCAGCAGCCTCAGGGACAGGACCAGGGACACCATATATTTT.

The chain joins TRBV6-5 to TRBJ2-7; D might be TRBD2 (5 bases). Trimming took 5 bases from V and 5 from J, leaving 19 bases between them. Germline V lookup: CDR1 MNHEY, CDR2 SVGAGI. The CDR3 has 15 amino acids. For the CDR3, the DNA is TGTGCCAGCAGTCAATACCTTATTCGAGGGCACGAGCAGTACTTC. It specifies CASSQYLIRGHEQYF.

The sample holds one count of this clone. CDR3 sequence reads: CASSPEPGQATANYGYTF. DNA for the CDR3: TGTGCCAGCAGCCCTGAACCGGGACAGGCGACTGCTAACTATGGCTACACCTTC. The chain recombines TRBV7-3 with TRBJ1-2; 8 bases line up with TRBD1. V shed 5 bases and J 0 bases; nucleotides not matched to a gene: 14. The CDR3 is 18 amino acids. Germline values: CDR1 SGHTA, CDR2 FQGTGA.

The DNA of the CDR3 is TGTGCCAGCAGCGCCCCGGGACAGCTGAACACTGAAGCTTTCTTT. Residues: CASSAPGQLNTEAFF. This chain connects TRBV7-9 to TRBJ1-1, with TRBD1 matching over 7 bases. With V trimmed by 5 bases and J by 0 bases, 6 bases remained unmatched. The CDR3 length is 15 residues. CDR1 and CDR2 (germline): SEHNR, FQNEAQ (reference sequence).

By proportion, this clone is medium-sized. J is TRBJ2-7 and V is TRBV5-4; the D gene is possibly TRBD2 (5 bases). The CDR3 totals 14 residues. Germline V gene sequence: CDR1 SGHNT, CDR2 YYREEE (reference sequence). V was pared by 0 bases and J by 7 bases, with 14 bases between. The CDR3 DNA reads TGTGCCAGCAGCTTGGGGGGATTGGGGAGTGAGCAGTACTTC. It codes for CASSLGGLGSEQYF.

The V and J genes are TRBV13 and TRBJ2-3; 8 nucleotides match TRBD2. The V gene end was trimmed by 4 bases and the J gene end by 4 bases; junction bases not matched to a gene: 4. Germline-derived CDR1 and CDR2 are PRHDT and FYEKMQ (reference sequence). The CDR3 covers 14 residues. The chain's CDR3 is CASSSLAGSDTQYF. The CDR3 region has the DNA TGTGCCAGCAGCTCTTTAGCGGGATCAGATACGCAGTATTTT. The full variable domain, its missing parts supplied by reference TRBV13 and TRBJ2-3, is AAGVIQSPRHLIKEKRETATLKCYPIPRHDTVYWYQQGPGQDPQFLISFYEKMQSDKGSIPDRFSAQQFSDYHSELNMSSLELGDSALYFCASSSLAGSDTQYFGPGTRLTVL.

This clone appeared once. V usage is TRBV7-9 and J usage is TRBJ2-7; the D gene is possibly TRBD1 (5 bases). The CDR3 is made up of 14 amino acids. Trimming cost V 3 bases and J 1 base, with 10 bases left between them. Germline assignment: CDR1 SEHNR and CDR2 FQNEAQ (reference sequence). CDR3 DNA sequence: TGTGCCAGCAGCTTGCAGGGATTGTCCTACGAGCAGTACTTC. This encodes CASSLQGLSYEQYF.

This clone was picked up a small number of times. This chain joins TRBV12-5 and TRBJ2-7; 9 bases match TRBD2. CDR1 and CDR2 (germline): LGHNT, FRNRAP. The CDR3 spans 15 residues. V dropped 6 bases and J dropped 0; count of bases not matched to a gene: 6. The CDR3 nucleotides are TGTGCTAGTGGGCTAGCGGGAAGGAGCTCCTACGAGCAGTACTTC. It codes for CASGLAGRSSYEQYF.